This T cell receptor beta chain emerged from a study of T cells in Graves' hyperthyroidism and ophthalmopathy. Whole-study findings and limits: Most clonotypes expanded in thyroid above 0.001 were likewise present in blood. Progression to ophthalmopathy was predicted a median of roughly 6.8 months early.

Amplification of TCR beta CDR3 regions used RNA as the template. HTBI primers were employed in a first-round RT-PCR of the TCR CDR3. TCRdb fed the multiplex PCR reads into MiXCR, producing one record per CDR3 protein. The sample holds more than 55,000 distinct CDR3 sequences, about 57% seen once. The length of the CDR3 is 18 residues. Germline CDR1 is DFQATT and CDR2 is SNEGSKA (reference sequence). The V and J ends lost 1 base and 1 base, in that order; junction bases with no gene match: 12. The PBMCs studied were ones that came from 10 ml fresh peripheral blood. This clonotype was counted at least ten times. The antigen is not known.

This rearrangement joins TRBV20-1 to TRBJ2-7; 11 nucleotides agree with TRBD2. Source material: blood. The TCR originated in a woman aged 55-69 years with Graves' ophthalmopathy. The CDR3 DNA sequence: TGCAGTGCTAGAGGGGGGGGAAGTCTAGCGGGGGGATCCTACGAGCAGTACTTC. Translated, it gives CSARGGGSLAGGSYEQYF.